This TCR beta chain was recorded in a study of T cell repertoires in cytomegalovirus infection. In the study overall: An indication of both CMV infection and matching HLA type came from public TCR beta signatures.

General observations from the study: Cumulative frequency (of public TCR beta family members) identified carriers of CMV plus the relevant HLA.

TCRdb re-called the reads through MiXCR, storing one row per CDR3 protein. The data hold hundreds of thousands of distinct CDR3 sequences, with 24% observed a single time. At least ten counts were recorded for this clonotype. What it recognizes is unknown. In germline, CDR1 is SGHTA, CDR2 FQGNSA. V was shortened by 2 bases and J by 8 bases, with 13 bases between the two germline ends. The length of the CDR3 is 15 residues. The chain recombines TRBV7-2 with TRBJ1-6, with D possibly being TRBD1 (6 bases). Sequenced input: CD8+ T cells from PBMCs. This sequence was found in a human donor in good health (CMV status not recorded). Some clones in this sample may be carry-over from other donors' samples. CDR3 sequence: CASSLFGGQDSPLHF. The CDR3 DNA is TGTGCCAGCAGCTTATTCGGGGGGCAGGATTCACCCCTCCACTTT.